The clone carrying this TCR beta chain has only one observation. After removal of 6 bases from V and 8 bases from J, the junction contained 9 bases not matched to a gene. This CDR3 is 13 amino acids long. Germline lookup yields CDR1 SQVTM and CDR2 ANQGSEA. The data were taken from a study of blood T cell repertoires in COVID-19. Whole-study context: Specimens from acute and convalescent COVID-19 originated in the United States, Italy and Spain. The cDNA or gDNA used as material had been derived from T cells, B-cell-depleted T cells, or PBMCs.

How the authors handled the data: Amplification of reference gene primers provided the estimated nucleated cell counts. The assay was immunoSEQ multiplex PCR, and TCRdb's table has in-frame clones only and misses some. That table supplies the V and J calls and clone size; D and trimming were determined from the DNA. Of around 58,000 clones listed, around 90% are singletons. The source of this sequence is a human donor in a cohort sampled during active COVID-19. The V call is TRBV29-1, the J call TRBJ1-4; TRBD1 matches at 7 bases. What was sequenced was peripheral blood. The CDR3 DNA reads as TGCAGCGTCCGGGACAGCCTCGGGGAAAAACTGTTTTTT. This sequence encodes CSVRDSLGEKLFF.